In its sample, the clone carrying this TCR beta chain was seen a few times. This sample is part of a study of T cells after yellow fever vaccination. The germline gives CDR1 SNHLY, CDR2 FYNNEI. Trimming left V 10 bases short and J 4 bases short, with 9 bases between. The CDR3 loop spans 11 amino acids. A single record per CDR3 protein comes from TCRdb applying MiXCR to the 5' RACE reads. Seen here are approximately 600,000 distinct CDR3 sequences, 9% to 15% observed once, and the top ten hold 15%. The TCR originated in a man younger than 45 who received the YFV17D yellow fever vaccine. The chain couples TRBV2 to TRBJ2-3; D unclear. Sequenced here: PBMCs, sampled on the day of the yellow fever booster vaccination. CDR3 protein: CAKADADTQYF. CDR3 bases: TGTGCCAAAGCCGATGCAGATACGCAGTATTTT.